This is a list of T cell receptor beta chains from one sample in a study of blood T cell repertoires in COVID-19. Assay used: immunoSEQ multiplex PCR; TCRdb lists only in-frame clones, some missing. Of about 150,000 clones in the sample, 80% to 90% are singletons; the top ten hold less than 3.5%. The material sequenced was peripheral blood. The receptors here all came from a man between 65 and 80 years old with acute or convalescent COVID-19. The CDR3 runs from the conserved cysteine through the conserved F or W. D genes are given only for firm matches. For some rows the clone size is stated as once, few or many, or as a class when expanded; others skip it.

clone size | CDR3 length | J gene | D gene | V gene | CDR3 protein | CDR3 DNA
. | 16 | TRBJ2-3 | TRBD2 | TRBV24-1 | CATSDWTSGMTDTQYF | TGTGCCACCAGTGATTGGACTAGCGGGATGACAGATACGCAGTATTTT
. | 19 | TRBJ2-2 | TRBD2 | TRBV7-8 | CASSPAAGTSGANTGELFF | TGTGCCAGCAGCCCGGCCGCCGGGACTAGCGGAGCGAACACCGGGGAGCTGTTTTTT
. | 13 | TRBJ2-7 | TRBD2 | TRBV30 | CAWSPSGSGEQYF | TGTGCCTGGAGTCCCAGCGGGAGTGGCGAGCAGTACTTC
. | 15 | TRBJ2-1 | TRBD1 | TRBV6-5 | CASRQDRGPYNEQFF | TGTGCCAGCAGACAGGACAGGGGCCCCTACAATGAGCAGTTCTTC
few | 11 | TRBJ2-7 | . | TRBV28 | CASTFQYEQYF | TGTGCCAGCACGTTCCAGTACGAGCAGTACTTC
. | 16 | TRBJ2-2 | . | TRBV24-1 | CATSDLGGTNTGELFF | TGTGCCACCAGTGATTTGGGCGGGACGAACACCGGGGAGCTGTTTTTT
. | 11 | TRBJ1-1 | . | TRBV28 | CASSQQVEAFF | TGTGCCAGCAGCCAACAGGTAGAAGCTTTCTTT
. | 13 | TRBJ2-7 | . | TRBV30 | CAWRGVGVYEQYF | TGTGCCTGGAGGGGCGTCGGCGTCTACGAGCAGTACTTC
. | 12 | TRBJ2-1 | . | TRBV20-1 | CSASRENHEQFF | TGCAGTGCTAGTCGGGAGAACCATGAGCAGTTCTTC
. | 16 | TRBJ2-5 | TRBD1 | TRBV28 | CASSRIQGAGKETQYF | TGTGCCAGCAGTCGCATACAGGGGGCGGGAAAAGAGACCCAGTACTTC
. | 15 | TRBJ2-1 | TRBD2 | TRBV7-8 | CASRLGRASYNEQFF | TGTGCCAGCAGACTCGGGAGGGCCTCCTACAATGAGCAGTTCTTC
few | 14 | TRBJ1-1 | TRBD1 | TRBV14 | CASRTGGFGTEAFF | TGTGCCAGCAGGACAGGGGGATTTGGCACTGAAGCTTTCTTT
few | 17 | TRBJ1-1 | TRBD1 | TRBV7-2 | CASSLVGGQGTGTEAFF | TGTGCCAGCAGCTTAGTGGGGGGACAGGGAACAGGCACTGAAGCTTTCTTT
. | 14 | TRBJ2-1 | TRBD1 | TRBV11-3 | CASSPRQGTNEQFF | TGTGCCAGCAGCCCTAGACAGGGGACGAATGAGCAGTTCTTC
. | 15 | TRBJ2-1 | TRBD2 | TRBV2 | CASSRLAGAVNEQFF | TGTGCCAGCAGTCGACTAGCGGGAGCAGTTAATGAGCAGTTCTTC
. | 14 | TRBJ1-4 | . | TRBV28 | CASSLEGVGEKLFF | TGTGCCAGCAGTTTAGAAGGAGTTGGTGAAAAACTGTTTTTT
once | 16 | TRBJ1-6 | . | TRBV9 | CASSVSASSYNSPLHF | TGTGCCAGCAGCGTATCGGCTAGCTCCTATAATTCACCCCTCCACTTT
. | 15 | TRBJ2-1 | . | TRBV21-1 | CASSKRAGVGNEQFF | TGTGCCAGCAGCAAACGGGCAGGGGTCGGCAATGAGCAGTTCTTC
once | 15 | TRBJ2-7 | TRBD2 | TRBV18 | CASSPKREGRDEQYF | TGTGCCAGCTCACCGAAGCGGGAGGGCCGAGACGAGCAGTACTTC
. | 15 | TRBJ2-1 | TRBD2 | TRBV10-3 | CAISEASGRTNEQFF | TGTGCCATCAGTGAGGCTAGCGGGAGAACCAATGAGCAGTTCTTC
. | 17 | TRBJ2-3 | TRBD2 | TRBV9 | CASSFQGLAGGPDTQYF | TGTGCCAGCAGCTTCCAGGGACTAGCGGGAGGGCCGGATACGCAGTATTTT
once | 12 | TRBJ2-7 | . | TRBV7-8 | CASSLISKEWFF | TGTGCCAGCAGCTTAATCAGCAAGGAGTGGTTCTTC
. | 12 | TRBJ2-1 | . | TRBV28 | CASSRALREQFF | TGTGCCAGCAGTCGAGCCCTCCGGGAGCAGTTCTTC
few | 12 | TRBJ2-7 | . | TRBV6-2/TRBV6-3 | CASSYPSREQYF | TGTGCCAGCAGTTACCCTAGCCGCGAGCAGTACTTC
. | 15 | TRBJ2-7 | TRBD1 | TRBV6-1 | CASRQPGQGAYEQYF | TGTGCCAGCAGGCAACCCGGACAGGGGGCTTACGAGCAGTACTTC
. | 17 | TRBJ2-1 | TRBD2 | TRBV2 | CASRTPPREGPPDEQFF | TGTGCCAGCAGGACACCGCCGCGGGAGGGCCCCCCCGATGAGCAGTTCTTC
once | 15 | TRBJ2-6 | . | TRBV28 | CASSPQDSGANVLTF | TGTGCCAGCAGTCCCCAGGACTCTGGGGCCAACGTCCTGACTTTC
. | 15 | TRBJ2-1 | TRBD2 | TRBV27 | CASRTPGTNYNEQFF | TGTGCCAGCAGAACCCCCGGGACTAACTACAATGAGCAGTTCTTC
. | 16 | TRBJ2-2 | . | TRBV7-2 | CASSLVPGVNTGELFF | TGTGCCAGCAGCTTAGTTCCGGGAGTTAACACCGGGGAGCTGTTTTTT
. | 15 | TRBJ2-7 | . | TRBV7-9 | CASSLKKGDGYEQYF | TGTGCCAGCAGCCTTAAGAAGGGGGACGGGTACGAGCAGTACTTC
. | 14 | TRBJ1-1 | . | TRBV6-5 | CASSYTGRDTEAFF | TGTGCCAGCAGTTACACAGGGAGGGACACTGAAGCTTTCTTT
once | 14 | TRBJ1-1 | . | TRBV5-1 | CASSLAGRNTEAFF | TGCGCCAGCAGCTTGGCGGGTCGGAACACTGAAGCTTTCTTT
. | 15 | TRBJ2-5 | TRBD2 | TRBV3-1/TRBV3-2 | CASSLRTSEQETQYF | TGTGCCAGCAGCCTGAGGACTAGCGAGCAAGAGACCCAGTACTTC
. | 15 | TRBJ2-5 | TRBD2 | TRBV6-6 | CASSYGSGRDETQYF | TGTGCCAGCAGTTACGGGAGCGGGAGAGATGAGACCCAGTACTTC
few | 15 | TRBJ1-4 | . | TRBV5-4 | CASSLGEGFNEKLFF | TGTGCCAGCAGCTTGGGGGAGGGTTTTAATGAAAAACTGTTTTTT
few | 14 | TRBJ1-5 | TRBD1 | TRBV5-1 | CASSQGAGDQPQHF | TGCGCCAGCAGCCAGGGGGCAGGGGATCAGCCCCAGCATTTT
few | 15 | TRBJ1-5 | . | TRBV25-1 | CASSEAGAPNQPQHF | TGTGCCAGCAGTGAAGCAGGGGCGCCCAATCAGCCCCAGCATTTT
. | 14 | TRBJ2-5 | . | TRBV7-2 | CASSLAPGQETQYF | TGTGCCAGCAGCTTAGCGCCAGGGCAAGAGACCCAGTACTTC
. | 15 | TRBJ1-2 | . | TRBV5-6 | CASSLANEGRGGYTF | TGTGCCAGCAGCTTGGCCAACGAGGGGCGGGGTGGCTACACCTTC
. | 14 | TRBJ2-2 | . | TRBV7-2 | CASRTGTNTGELFF | TGTGCCAGCAGAACCGGGACAAACACCGGGGAGCTGTTTTTT
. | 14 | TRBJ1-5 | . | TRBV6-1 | CASSEATVNQPQHF | TGTGCCAGCAGTGAAGCGACAGTAAATCAGCCCCAGCATTTT
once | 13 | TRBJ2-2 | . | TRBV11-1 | CASSFVRGGELFF | TGTGCCAGCAGCTTTGTCAGGGGCGGGGAGCTGTTTTTT
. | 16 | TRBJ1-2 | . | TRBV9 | CASSVDPSPEGYGYTF | TGTGCCAGCAGCGTAGATCCCAGCCCCGAGGGCTATGGCTACACCTTC
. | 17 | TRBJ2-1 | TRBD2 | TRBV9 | CASSVGFRDYPLNEQFF | TGTGCCAGCAGCGTAGGATTTCGGGACTACCCTCTTAATGAGCAGTTCTTC
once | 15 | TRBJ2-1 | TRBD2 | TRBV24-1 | CATSDLVGAGNEQFF | TGTGCCACCAGTGATTTGGTGGGAGCGGGAAATGAGCAGTTCTTC